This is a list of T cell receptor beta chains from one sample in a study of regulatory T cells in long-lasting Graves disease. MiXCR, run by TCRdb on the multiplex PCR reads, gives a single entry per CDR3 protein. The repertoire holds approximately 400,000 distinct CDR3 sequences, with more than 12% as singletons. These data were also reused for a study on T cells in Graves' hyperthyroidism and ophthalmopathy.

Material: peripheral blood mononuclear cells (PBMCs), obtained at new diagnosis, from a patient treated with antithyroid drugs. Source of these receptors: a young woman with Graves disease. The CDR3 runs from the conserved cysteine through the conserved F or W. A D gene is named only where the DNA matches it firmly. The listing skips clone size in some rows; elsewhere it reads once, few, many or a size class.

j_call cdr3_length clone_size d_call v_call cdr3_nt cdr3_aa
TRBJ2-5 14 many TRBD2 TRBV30 TGTGCCTGGAGTGGTGGGGGGAGGGGAGAGACCCAGTACTTC CAWSGGGRGETQYF
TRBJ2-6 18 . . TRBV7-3 TGTGCCAGCAGCTTAAACCCCGGACAGAACTCTGGGGCCAACGTCCTGACTTTC CASSLNPGQNSGANVLTF
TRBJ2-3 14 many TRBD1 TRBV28 TGTGCCAGCAGACCGGGACAGGGGAAAGATACGCAGTATTTT CASRPGQGKDTQYF
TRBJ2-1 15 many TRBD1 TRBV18 TGTGCCAGCTCACCCGGACAGGGGAGGAACAATGAGCAGTTCTTC CASSPGQGRNNEQFF
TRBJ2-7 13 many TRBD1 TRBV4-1 TGCGCCAGCAGCGTAGGACAGGCCTACGAGCAGTACTTC CASSVGQAYEQYF
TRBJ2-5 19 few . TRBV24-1 TGTGCCACCAGTGCCTTGGGGCGGGGTCCGGAAACTTCGCAAGAGACCCAGTACTTC CATSALGRGPETSQETQYF
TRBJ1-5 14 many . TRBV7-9 TGTGCCAGCAGCACACAGGGTGGCAATCAGCCCCAGCATTTT CASSTQGGNQPQHF
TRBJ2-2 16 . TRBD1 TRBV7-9 TGTGCCAGCAGCTTCGCGACAGGGATAAACACCGGGGAGCTGTTTTTT CASSFATGINTGELFF
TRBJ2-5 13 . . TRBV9 TGTGCCAGCAGCGTAGGAGTCCAAGAGACCCAGTACTTC CASSVGVQETQYF
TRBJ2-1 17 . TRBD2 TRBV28 TGTGCCAGCAGGCCCCATCAAACTAGCGGGAGGCAGAATGAGCAGTTCTTC CASRPHQTSGRQNEQFF
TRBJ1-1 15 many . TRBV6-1 TGTGCCAGCAGTGAAAGGCTCCTCGGTAACACTGAAGCTTTCTTT CASSERLLGNTEAFF
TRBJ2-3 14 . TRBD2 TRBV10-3 TGTGCCACGTCACTAGCGGGAGAGGCAGATACGCAGTATTTT CATSLAGEADTQYF
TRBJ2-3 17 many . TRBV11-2 TGTGCCAGCAGCTTATGCGTTTCGGGGCTCTGCACAGATACGCAGTATTTT CASSLCVSGLCTDTQYF
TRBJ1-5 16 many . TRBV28 TGTGCCAGCAGATCCTCTTGGGGCCAGGTCAATCAGCCCCAGCATTTT CASRSSWGQVNQPQHF
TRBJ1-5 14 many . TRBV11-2 TGTGCCAGCAGCTTAATGGGGGGAAGTCAGCCCCAGCATTTT CASSLMGGSQPQHF
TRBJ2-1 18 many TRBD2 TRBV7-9 TGTGCCAGCAGCTTAGATGGCGGGAGCTCTTCCTCCTACAATGAGCAGTTCTTC CASSLDGGSSSSYNEQFF
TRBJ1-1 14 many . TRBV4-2 TGTGCCAGCAGCCAAGATGGAGGAAACACTGAAGCTTTCTTT CASSQDGGNTEAFF
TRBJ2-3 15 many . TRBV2 TGTACCAGCAGAGACCGGGACCTTGGCACAGATACGCAGTATTTT CTSRDRDLGTDTQYF
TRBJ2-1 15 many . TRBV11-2 TGTGCCAGCAGCCCACCTTTTGGCGACTACAATGAGCAGTTCTTC CASSPPFGDYNEQFF
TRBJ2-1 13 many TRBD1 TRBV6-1 TGTGCCAGGACCGGGACAGGGGTCAATGAGCAGTTCTTC CARTGTGVNEQFF
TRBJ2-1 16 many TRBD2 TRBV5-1 TGCGCCAGCAGCTTGGACGGGAGGGCCGGATTTAATGAGCAGTTCTTC CASSLDGRAGFNEQFF
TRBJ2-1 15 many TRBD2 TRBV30 TGTGCCTGGAGCGTACGGGCGCGGGAGAAGAGTGAGCAGTTCTTC CAWSVRAREKSEQFF
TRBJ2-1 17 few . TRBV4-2 TGTGCCAGCAGCCAAGATTGGGGTGGGCCCCCCTACAATGAGCAGTTCTTC CASSQDWGGPPYNEQFF
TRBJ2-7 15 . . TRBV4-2 TGTGCCAGCAGCCAAGGGCGGGTCTGGTCCTACGAGCAGTACTTC CASSQGRVWSYEQYF
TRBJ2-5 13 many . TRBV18 TGTGCCAGCTCACCGGGATTCCAAGAGACCCAGTACTTC CASSPGFQETQYF
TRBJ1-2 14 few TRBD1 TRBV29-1 TGCAGCGTTGAGCCCTGGGACAGGGCCTATGGCTACACCTTC CSVEPWDRAYGYTF
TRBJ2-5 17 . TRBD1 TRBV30 TGTGCCTGGAGCCCGGGACAGGGGCGGATTAGTGGAGAGACCCAGTACTTC CAWSPGQGRISGETQYF
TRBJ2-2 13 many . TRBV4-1 TGCGCCAGCAGCCAAACAGGAACCGGGGAGCTGTTTTTT CASSQTGTGELFF
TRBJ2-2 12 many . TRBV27 TGTGCCAGCAGTTGGTCTAGCGGGGAGCTGTTTTTT CASSWSSGELFF
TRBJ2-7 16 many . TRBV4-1 TGCGCCAGCAGCCAAGGACACGACGGCCTGTCCTACGAGCAGTACTTC CASSQGHDGLSYEQYF
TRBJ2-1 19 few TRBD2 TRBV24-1 TGTGCCACCAGTGGGGGACTAGCGGACAATGGGATAAGACAAGATGAGCAGTTCTTC CATSGGLADNGIRQDEQFF
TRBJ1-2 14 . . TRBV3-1 TGTGCCAGCAGCCCCTACGGTGAGTCCTATGGCTACACCTTC CASSPYGESYGYTF
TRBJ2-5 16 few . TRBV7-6 TGTGCCAGCAGCTTAGGGGCCCAGCTTACTGGAGAGACCCAGTACTTC CASSLGAQLTGETQYF
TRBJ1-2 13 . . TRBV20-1 TGCAGTGCTAGATATTCAGATAGATATGGCTACACCTTC CSARYSDRYGYTF
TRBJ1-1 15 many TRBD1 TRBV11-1 TGTGCCAGCAGCTCAGCCGGGACAGGGGCGCCTGAAGCTTTCTTT CASSSAGTGAPEAFF
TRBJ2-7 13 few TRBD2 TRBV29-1 TGCAGCGTCTATAGCGGGAGGGCCTACGAGCAGTACTTC CSVYSGRAYEQYF
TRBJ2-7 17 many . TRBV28 TGTGCCAGCAGCTGGGGGGTGAGTGCGGATGCTTACTACGAGCAGTACTTC CASSWGVSADAYYEQYF
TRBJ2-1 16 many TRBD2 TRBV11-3 TGTGCCAGCAGCTTAGAAGGCGGGAGCCCCGGGAATGAGCAGTTCTTC CASSLEGGSPGNEQFF
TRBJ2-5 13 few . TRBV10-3 TGTGCCATCAGTGGACAGATCCAAGAGACCCAGTACTTC CAISGQIQETQYF
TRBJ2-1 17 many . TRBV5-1 TGCGCCAGCAGCCCAAGCCCTAGAAAAACTTCCTACAATGAGCAGTTCTTC CASSPSPRKTSYNEQFF
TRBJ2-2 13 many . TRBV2 TGTGCCAGCAGCGCGGACAGCACCGGGGAGCTGTTTTTT CASSADSTGELFF
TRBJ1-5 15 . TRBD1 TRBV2 TGTGCCAGCAAATCGGACAGGGCTACCAATCAGCCCCAGCATTTT CASKSDRATNQPQHF
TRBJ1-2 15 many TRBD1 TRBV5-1 TGCGCCAGCAGCTTGGTAGGACAGGACGACTATGGCTACACCTTC CASSLVGQDDYGYTF
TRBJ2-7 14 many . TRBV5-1 TGCGCCAGCAGCTTGGGGTCAGGAGTCTACGAGCAGTACTTC CASSLGSGVYEQYF
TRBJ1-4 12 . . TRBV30 TGTGCCTGGAATGGGAGCGGTGAAAAACTGTTTTTT CAWNGSGEKLFF